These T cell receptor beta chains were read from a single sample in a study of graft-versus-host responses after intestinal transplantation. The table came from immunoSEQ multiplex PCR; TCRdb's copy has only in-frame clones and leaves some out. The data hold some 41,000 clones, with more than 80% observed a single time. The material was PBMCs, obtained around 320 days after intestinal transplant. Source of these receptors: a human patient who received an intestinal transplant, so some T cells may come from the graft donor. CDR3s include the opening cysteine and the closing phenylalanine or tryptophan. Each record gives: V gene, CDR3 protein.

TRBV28,CASRVTGTAYEQYF
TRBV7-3,CASSASTLTDTQYF
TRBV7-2,CASSLGAGGTEAFF
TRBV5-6,CASSLYLQETQYF
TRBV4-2,CASSQDPGTSSYEQYF
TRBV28,CASSSEKVSGQETQYF
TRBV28,CASRRGEGRETYEQYF
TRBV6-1,CASSAAVSGGWTDTQYF
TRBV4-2,CASSPTGTYEQYF
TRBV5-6,CASSFPGREVHNEQFF
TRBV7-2,CASSLTGTGTFEQYF